One and the same sample provided the 29 T cell receptor beta chains below, sequenced in a study of identical twins. TCRdb fed the 5' RACE reads into MiXCR, producing one record per CDR3 protein. The profile covers approximately 500,000 distinct CDR3 sequences, with 24% appearing a single time and 2.9% taken by the ten largest. This same sample was also taken into another study, of T cells expressing NK-cell markers.

What was sequenced was CD4+ T cells sorted from blood. The receptor source for this set is a woman aged 18-29 years in good health.

Many counts were recorded for this clonotype. This chain uses TRBV12-3 or TRBV12-4 with TRBJ2-3; 7 bases match TRBD2. This CDR3 spans 12 amino acids. The junction had 3 bases not matched to a gene; V was cut back by 5 bases and J by 7 bases. CDR3: CASSTSVYTQYF. The DNA of the CDR3 is TGTGCCAGCAGTACTAGCGTATATACGCAGTATTTT.

The chain has TRBV20-1 and TRBJ1-5; D gene uncertain. This CDR3 is built from 15 residues. Trimming left V 6 bases short and J 4 bases short, with 19 bases between. Germline loops: CDR1 DFQATT, CDR2 SNEGSKA (reference sequence). The CDR3: CSAPWGLGLNQPQHF. As DNA, the CDR3 is TGCAGTGCCCCCTGGGGTTTGGGTCTTAATCAGCCCCAGCATTTT.

This clonotype showed up just a few times. The rearrangement joins TRBV9 to TRBJ2-7; D is ambiguous. Germline values: CDR1 SGDLS, CDR2 YYNGEE. The ends were cut back, 4 bases at V and 2 bases at J, with 19 bases in the middle. The CDR3 is 16 residues long. The CDR3 sequence is CASSPQSSRSTYEQYF. The DNA of the CDR3 is TGTGCCAGCAGCCCCCAGAGCTCTAGGTCGACCTACGAGCAGTACTTC.

This chain links TRBV20-1 with TRBJ2-5, with D unresolved. The CDR3 loop spans 14 amino acids. Germline CDR1 and CDR2: DFQATT and SNEGSKA (reference sequence). V was pared by 6 bases and J by 2 bases, with 16 bases between. The CDR3 sequence is CSAPKSLSQETQYF. As DNA, the CDR3 is TGCAGTGCCCCCAAGTCTCTTTCACAAGAGACCCAGTACTTC.

In its sample, this clonotype was seen a few times. This chain joins TRBV5-1 and TRBJ1-5; maybe TRBD1 (5 bases). The CDR3 covers 14 residues. Per the germline V gene, CDR1 is SGHRS and CDR2 is YFSETQ. The V end lost 4 bases, the J end lost 2 bases, and 10 bases lay between the germline ends. The CDR3 coding sequence is TGCGCCAGCAGCGGAGGGGAGGGCAATCAGCCCCAGCATTTT. This translates into CASSGGEGNQPQHF. Looking up the rest from reference TRBV5-1 and TRBJ1-5 gives the full variable domain: KAGVTQTPRYLIKTRGQQVTLSCSPISGHRSVSWYQQTPGQGLQFLFEYFSETQRNKGNFPGRFSGRQFSNSRSEMNVSTLELGDSALYLCASSGGEGNQPQHFGDGTRLSIL.

This rearrangement joins TRBV9 to TRBJ1-1; D uncertain. With 4 bases removed from V and 6 bases from J, the gap between germline ends came to 19 bases. This CDR3 comprises 15 residues. Germline CDR1 SGDLS, CDR2 YYNGEE. The CDR3 nucleotides are TGTGCCAGCAGCCCCAAAGGTGAAAGGCCACCTGAAGCTTTCTTT. It encodes CASSPKGERPPEAFF.

The table lists this clonotype with many counts. The genes are TRBV14 and TRBJ1-4; D call uncertain. V was shortened by 1 base and J by 7 bases, with 16 bases between the two germline ends. This CDR3 contains 16 residues. Germline CDR1 SGHDN, CDR2 FVKESK. The DNA of the CDR3 is TGTGCCAGCAGCCAAGTAGGGTCCGGACTAAGTGAAAAACTGTTTTTT. It translates to CASSQVGSGLSEKLFF.

The chain carries TRBV7-9 and TRBJ2-3, with D tentatively TRBD2 (6 bases). The germline V gene encodes CDR1 SEHNR and CDR2 FQNEAQ (reference sequence). The CDR3 runs to 15 residues. V shed 3 bases and J shed 1 base, with 11 bases lying between them. The CDR3 DNA reads as TGTGCCAGCAGCTTCTCGGCTAGCGGCACAGATACGCAGTATTTT. It is translated as CASSFSASGTDTQYF.

CDR3 DNA sequence: TGTGCCAGCAGCTTGTGGCTAGCGGGGAGCACAGATACGCAGTATTTT. Encoded protein: CASSLWLAGSTDTQYF. The V and J genes are TRBV5-6 and TRBJ2-3, with 9 bases that match TRBD2. The germline V gene has CDR1 SGHDT and CDR2 YYEEEE. The CDR3 is made up of 16 amino acids. The V and J ends lost 1 base and 0 bases, in that order; junction bases with no gene match: 3.

V usage is TRBV29-1 and J usage is TRBJ1-4; a possible D gene is TRBD1 (5 bases). The CDR3 consists of 13 residues. The germline CDR1 and CDR2 sequences are SQVTM and ANQGSEA. Trimming left V 4 bases short and J 7 bases short, with 13 bases between. This chain's CDR3 is CSVGRESGEKLFF. The CDR3 DNA reads TGCAGCGTTGGCAGGGAGAGTGGTGAAAAACTGTTTTTT.

The chain uses TRBV5-1 and TRBJ2-2, with D unresolved. CDR1 and CDR2 (germline): SGHRS, YFSETQ. The CDR3 spans 16 residues. The V and J ends lost 0 bases and 0 bases respectively, with 9 bases between them. CDR3: CASSLGRFSNTGELFF. The DNA of the CDR3 is TGCGCCAGCAGCTTGGGGCGGTTTTCGAACACCGGGGAGCTGTTTTTT.

A few counts support this clonotype. The CDR3 protein is CASGRTSTDTQYF. The CDR3 DNA is TGTGCCAGCGGTAGGACGAGTACAGATACGCAGTATTTT. The chain is built from TRBV2 and TRBJ2-3; D gene ambiguous. Trimming cost V 8 bases and J 3 bases, with 12 bases left between them. The CDR3 extends over 13 amino acids. Germline CDR1 and CDR2: SNHLY and FYNNEI.

A few counts support this clonotype. V and J are TRBV7-2 and TRBJ2-7, with D perhaps matching TRBD2 (6 bases). Germline V CDR1 and CDR2: SGHTA, FQGNSA. This CDR3 is built from 14 residues. The V gene lost 5 bases and the J gene lost 0 bases, with 11 bases spanning the gap. Written as DNA, the CDR3 is TGTGCCAGCAGCAGGGACTCGCTCTCCTACGAGCAGTACTTC. Its protein product is CASSRDSLSYEQYF.

This clonotype has more than one count but fewer than ten. V usage is TRBV2 and J usage is TRBJ1-6, with D perhaps TRBD1 (5 bases). The CDR3 covers 14 residues. With 4 bases removed from V and 7 bases from J, the gap between germline ends came to 11 bases. Per germline, CDR1 SNHLY and CDR2 FYNNEI. This CDR3 reads CASSGGTANSPLHF. In nucleotides, the CDR3 is TGTGCCAGCAGTGGGGGGACGGCAAATTCACCCCTCCACTTT.

The chain combines TRBV12-3 or TRBV12-4 with TRBJ2-1, with 12 bases that match TRBD2. CDR3 length: 14 amino acids. V was pared by 3 bases and J by 9 bases, with 3 bases of the junction left unmatched. The CDR3 sequence: CASSLTSGSSEQFF. The CDR3 DNA is TGTGCCAGCAGTTTGACTAGCGGGAGCAGTGAGCAGTTCTTC.

This clonotype appeared a single time. This chain links TRBV20-1 with TRBJ2-7, with D perhaps TRBD2 (5 bases). Between the trimmed V and J ends, which lost 3 bases and 2 bases, there was a span of 11 bases. Germline CDR1 reads DFQATT; CDR2 reads SNEGSKA (reference sequence). The CDR3 loop spans 13 amino acids. CDR3 protein: CSASLRATYEQYF. The CDR3 nucleotides are TGCAGTGCTAGCTTGCGGGCGACCTACGAGCAGTACTTC.

The chain has TRBV5-5 and TRBJ2-5; maybe TRBD1 (6 bases). Looked up from germline, CDR1 is SGHKS and CDR2 is YYEKEE (reference sequence). This CDR3 is 13 amino acids long. Deletions cut 4 bases from V and 0 bases from J, with 7 bases between. CDR3 sequence: CASSNRDQETQYF. The CDR3 DNA follows: TGTGCCAGCAGCAACAGGGACCAAGAGACCCAGTACTTC.

This clonotype was detected only a few times. The chain links TRBV27 to TRBJ2-4, with TRBD2 matching over 13 bases. There are 16 residues in the CDR3. CDR1 is MNHEY and CDR2 is SMNVEV in the germline V gene (reference sequence). Trimming cost V 5 bases and J 3 bases; bases outside gene matches: 4. DNA of the CDR3: TGTGCCAGCAGTCCATGGACTAGCGGGAGCAAAAACATTCAGTACTTC. The encoded protein is CASSPWTSGSKNIQYF.

This clonotype came up a few times. The chain employs TRBV15 and TRBJ1-5; possible D gene TRBD1, 6 bases. The CDR3 sequence is 15 residues long. Germline V CDR1 and CDR2: LNHNV, YYDKDF (reference sequence). V dropped 4 bases and J dropped 7 bases, with 17 bases sitting between them. DNA of the CDR3: TGTGCCACCAGCACGGAATTTTGGGGGGGCCAGCCCCAGCATTTT. It yields the protein CATSTEFWGGQPQHF.

A few counts support this clonotype. This rearrangement joins TRBV12-3 or TRBV12-4 to TRBJ1-1; D is ambiguous. The germline V and J ends were trimmed by 5 bases and 8 bases, with 9 bases remaining between them. The CDR3 is made up of 11 amino acids. The chain's CDR3 is CASSRAREAFF. CDR3 nucleotides: TGTGCCAGCAGTCGCGCCAGGGAAGCTTTCTTT.

This chain joins TRBV11-2 and TRBJ1-1; TRBD1 might be the D (6 bases). Germline V CDR1 and CDR2: SGHAT, FQNNGV. This CDR3 comprises 15 residues. V dropped 5 bases and J dropped 0 bases, with 13 bases sitting between them. The CDR3 nucleotides read TGTGCCAGCAGCAGGAGACGGGGGCTGAACACTGAAGCTTTCTTT. This encodes CASSRRRGLNTEAFF.

The chain links TRBV12-3 or TRBV12-4 to TRBJ2-7, with TRBD2 identical over 8 bases. J lost 3 bases, V lost 6 bases, and 10 bases had no gene match. The CDR3 covers 15 residues. The CDR3 protein is CASRPLGAGGYEQYF. The CDR3 DNA reads as TGTGCCAGCAGGCCGCTGGGGGCGGGGGGCTACGAGCAGTACTTC.

The J gene is TRBJ2-1, the V gene TRBV20-1; maybe TRBD1 (6 bases). This CDR3 comprises 16 residues. The ends were cut back, 3 bases at V and 8 bases at J, with 23 bases in the middle. CDR1 is DFQATT, CDR2 SNEGSKA, per germline (reference sequence). The CDR3 region has the DNA TGCAGTGCTAGGGGATACGGGACAAGAGGGTTGGATGAGCAGTTCTTC. This translates into CSARGYGTRGLDEQFF.

The chain employs TRBV6-1 and TRBJ2-1, with 11 bases aligning to TRBD2. Germline CDR1 and CDR2: MNHNS and SASEGT. The V and J ends lost 6 bases and 5 bases, in that order; junction bases with no gene match: 6. The CDR3 is made up of 15 amino acids. The CDR3 protein is CASRPTSGRDNEQFF. The CDR3 region has the DNA TGTGCCAGCAGACCCACTAGCGGGAGAGACAATGAGCAGTTCTTC.

The chain uses TRBV7-2 and TRBJ2-7, with TRBD2 matching 11 bases. The CDR3 length is 16 residues. J was trimmed by 4 bases and V by 5 bases; bases with no gene match: 10. Germline-derived CDR1 and CDR2 are SGHTA and FQGNSA. CDR3 bases: TGTGCCAGCAGCAAAGGGCTAGCGGGAGGAAGGTACGAGCAGTACTTC. Translating gives CASSKGLAGGRYEQYF.

This clonotype was detected only a few times. V usage is TRBV3-1 and J usage is TRBJ2-7, with D unresolved. CDR1 LGHDT and CDR2 YNNKEL come from the germline V gene (reference sequence). The V end lost 1 base, the J end lost 1 base, and 11 bases lay between the germline ends. The CDR3 has 15 amino acids. The CDR3 protein is CASSQAPVGSYEQYF. CDR3 in DNA: TGTGCCAGCAGCCAAGCTCCGGTGGGGTCCTACGAGCAGTACTTC.

The rearrangement links TRBV12-5 to TRBJ2-3, with D hard to call. V shed 6 bases and J shed 6 bases, with 16 bases lying between them. The CDR3 is 14 amino acids. The germline V gene encodes CDR1 LGHNT and CDR2 FRNRAP. The DNA of the CDR3 is TGTGCTAGTGGCCCGGGCCGTAGGGCCGATACGCAGTATTTT. This codes for CASGPGRRADTQYF.

The gene calls are TRBV6-1 and TRBJ2-6; 8 bases are a match to TRBD2. The CDR3 consists of 16 residues. J gave up 4 bases and V 5 bases, and 7 bases lay outside the gene matches. Germline V gene sequence: CDR1 MNHNS, CDR2 SASEGT. The CDR3 here is CASSKGSSGGANVLTF. As DNA, the CDR3 is TGTGCCAGCAGTAAGGGCTCTAGCGGGGGGGCCAACGTCCTGACTTTC.

This clonotype showed up just a few times. The rearrangement joins TRBV7-3 to TRBJ2-7; 7 bases are shared with TRBD2. The CDR3 is made up of 17 amino acids. The trim removed 1 base at V and 5 bases at J, leaving 14 bases unmatched. Germline CDR1 reads SGHTA; CDR2 reads FQGTGA. Here the CDR3 DNA reads TGTGCCAGCAGCTTAATGCCCCCCCCCGGGGGGTTCCACGAGCAGTACTTC. Amino acids: CASSLMPPPGGFHEQYF.